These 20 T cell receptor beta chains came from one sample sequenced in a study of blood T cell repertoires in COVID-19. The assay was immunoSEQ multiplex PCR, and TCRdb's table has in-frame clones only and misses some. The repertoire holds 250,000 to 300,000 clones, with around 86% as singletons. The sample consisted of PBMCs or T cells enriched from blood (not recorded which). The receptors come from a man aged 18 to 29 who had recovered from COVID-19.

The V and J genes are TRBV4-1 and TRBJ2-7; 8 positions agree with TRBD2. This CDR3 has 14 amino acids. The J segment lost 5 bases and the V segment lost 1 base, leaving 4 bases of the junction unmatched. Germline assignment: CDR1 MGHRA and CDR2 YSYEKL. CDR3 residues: CASSQVAGTNEQYF. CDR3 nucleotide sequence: TGCGCCAGCAGCCAAGTAGCGGGAACCAACGAGCAGTACTTC.

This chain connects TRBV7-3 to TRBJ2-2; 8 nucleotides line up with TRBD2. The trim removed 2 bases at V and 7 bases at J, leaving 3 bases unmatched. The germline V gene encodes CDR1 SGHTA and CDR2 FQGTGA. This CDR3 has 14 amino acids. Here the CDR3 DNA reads TGTGCCAGCAGCTTAGGGCGGGAGGTCGGGGAGCTGTTTTTT. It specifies CASSLGREVGELFF.

The CDR3 here is CASSLNSAGAFYEQYF. Written as DNA, the CDR3 is TGTGCCAGCAGCTTGAACTCCGCGGGGGCTTTCTACGAGCAGTACTTC. This chain connects TRBV5-4 to TRBJ2-7; a weak D match, TRBD2 (7 bases). This CDR3 has 16 residues. The germline V gene has CDR1 SGHNT and CDR2 YYREEE (reference sequence). With 1 base removed from V and 3 bases from J, the gap between germline ends came to 17 bases.

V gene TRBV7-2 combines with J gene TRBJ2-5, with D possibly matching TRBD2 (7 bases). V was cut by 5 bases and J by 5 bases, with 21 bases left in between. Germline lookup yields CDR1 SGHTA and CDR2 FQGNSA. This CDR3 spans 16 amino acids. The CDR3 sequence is CASSPRGGDFRETQYF. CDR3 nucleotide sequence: TGTGCCAGCAGCCCAAGGGGGGGGGACTTCAGGGAGACCCAGTACTTC. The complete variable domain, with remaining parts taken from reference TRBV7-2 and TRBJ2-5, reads GAGVSQSPSNKVTEKGKDVELRCDPISGHTALYWYRQSLGQGLEFLIYFQGNSAPDKSGLPSDRFSAERTGGSVSTLTIQRTQQEDSAVYLCASSPRGGDFRETQYFGPGTRLLVL.

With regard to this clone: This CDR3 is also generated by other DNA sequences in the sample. The CDR3 reads CASSITGGTEAFF. The DNA of the CDR3 is TGTGCCAGTAGTATTACAGGGGGGACTGAAGCTTTCTTT. The genes are TRBV19 and TRBJ1-1, with 8 bases fitting TRBD1. The V and J ends lost 3 bases and 5 bases, in that order; junction bases with no gene match: 2. The CDR3 sequence is 13 residues long. Looked up from germline, CDR1 is LNHDA and CDR2 is SQIVND (reference sequence).

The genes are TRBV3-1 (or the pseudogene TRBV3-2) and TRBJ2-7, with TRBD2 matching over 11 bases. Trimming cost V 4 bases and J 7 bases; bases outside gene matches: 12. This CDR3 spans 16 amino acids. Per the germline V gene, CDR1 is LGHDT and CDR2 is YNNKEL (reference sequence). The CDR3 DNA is TGTGCCAGCAGCCCCGGGCTAGCGGGAGGCTTCTTTGAGCAGTACTTC. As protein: CASSPGLAGGFFEQYF.

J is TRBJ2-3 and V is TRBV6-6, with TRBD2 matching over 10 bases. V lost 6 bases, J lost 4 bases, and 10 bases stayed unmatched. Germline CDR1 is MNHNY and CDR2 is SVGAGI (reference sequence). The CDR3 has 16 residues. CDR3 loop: CASSPTERGGPDTQYF. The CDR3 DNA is TGTGCCAGCAGCCCGACAGAGCGGGGGGGCCCAGATACGCAGTATTTT.

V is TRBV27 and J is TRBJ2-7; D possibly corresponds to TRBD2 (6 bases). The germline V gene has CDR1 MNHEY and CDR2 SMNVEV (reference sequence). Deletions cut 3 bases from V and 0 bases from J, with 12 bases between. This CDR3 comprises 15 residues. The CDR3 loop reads CASSFFSGSSYEQYF. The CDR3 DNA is TGTGCCAGCAGTTTTTTTAGCGGAAGCTCCTACGAGCAGTACTTC.

CDR3 sequence (DNA): TGTGCCAGCAGCTGGGAGGGAGGCACCGGGGAGCTGTTTTTT. Translated, it gives CASSWEGGTGELFF. The genes are TRBV7-3 and TRBJ2-2, with 7 positions matching TRBD2. Germline-derived CDR1 and CDR2 are SGHTA and FQGTGA. This CDR3 has 14 residues. With V trimmed by 4 bases and J by 4 bases, 3 bases remained unmatched.

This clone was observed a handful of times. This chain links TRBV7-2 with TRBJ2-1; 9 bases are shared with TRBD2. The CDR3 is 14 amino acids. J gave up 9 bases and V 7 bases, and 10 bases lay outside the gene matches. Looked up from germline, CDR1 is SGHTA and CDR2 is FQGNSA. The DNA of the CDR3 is TGTGCCAGCATCGCGGGGGGGCCAATAGTTGAGCAGTTCTTC. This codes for CASIAGGPIVEQFF.

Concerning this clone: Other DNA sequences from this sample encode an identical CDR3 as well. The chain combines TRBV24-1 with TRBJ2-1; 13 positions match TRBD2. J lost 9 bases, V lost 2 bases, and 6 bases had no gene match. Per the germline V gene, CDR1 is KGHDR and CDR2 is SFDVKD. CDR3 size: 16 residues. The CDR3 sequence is CATSDWTSGSRGEQFF. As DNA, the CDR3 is TGTGCCACCAGTGATTGGACTAGCGGGAGTAGGGGTGAGCAGTTCTTC.

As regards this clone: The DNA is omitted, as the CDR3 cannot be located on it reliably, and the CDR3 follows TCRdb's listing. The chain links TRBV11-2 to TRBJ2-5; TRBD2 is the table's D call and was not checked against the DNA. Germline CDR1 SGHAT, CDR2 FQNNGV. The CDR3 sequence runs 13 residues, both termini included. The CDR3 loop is CASSLVGSGTLYF.

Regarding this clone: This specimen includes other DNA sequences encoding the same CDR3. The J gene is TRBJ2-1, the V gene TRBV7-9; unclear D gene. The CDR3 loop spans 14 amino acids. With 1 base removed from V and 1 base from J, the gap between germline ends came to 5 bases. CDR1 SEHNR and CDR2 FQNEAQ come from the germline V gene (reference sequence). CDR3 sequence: CASSLVGSYNEQFF. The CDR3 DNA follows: TGTGCCAGCAGCTTAGTCGGTTCCTACAATGAGCAGTTCTTC.

The DNA for the CDR3 is TGTGCCAGTAGGACTAGCGGTATATCGGATGAGCAGTTCTTC. Amino acids: CASRTSGISDEQFF. The chain has TRBV3-1 (or the pseudogene TRBV3-2) and TRBJ2-1; TRBD2 matches 10 bases. Looked up from germline, CDR1 is LGHDT and CDR2 is YNNKEL (reference sequence). The CDR3 consists of 14 residues. V dropped 9 bases and J dropped 8; count of bases not matched to a gene: 10.

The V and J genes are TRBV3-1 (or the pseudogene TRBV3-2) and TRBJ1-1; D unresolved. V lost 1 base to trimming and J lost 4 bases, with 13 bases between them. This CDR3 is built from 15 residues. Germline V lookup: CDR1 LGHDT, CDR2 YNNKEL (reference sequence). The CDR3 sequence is CASSQAEEDSTEAFF. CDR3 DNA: TGTGCCAGCAGCCAAGCTGAGGAGGATAGCACTGAAGCTTTCTTT.

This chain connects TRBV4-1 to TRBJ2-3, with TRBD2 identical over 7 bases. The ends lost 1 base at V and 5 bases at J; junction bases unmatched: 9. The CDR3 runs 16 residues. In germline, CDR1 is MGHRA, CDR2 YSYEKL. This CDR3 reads CASSQGEGLGRDTQYF. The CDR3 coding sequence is TGCGCCAGCAGCCAAGGGGAGGGATTGGGGAGAGATACGCAGTATTTT.

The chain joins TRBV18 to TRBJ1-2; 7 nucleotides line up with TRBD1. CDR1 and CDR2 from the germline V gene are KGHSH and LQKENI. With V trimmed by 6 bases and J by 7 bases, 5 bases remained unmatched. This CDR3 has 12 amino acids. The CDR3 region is CASSLGTVGYTF. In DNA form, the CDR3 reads TGTGCCAGCTCCCTCGGGACAGTTGGCTACACCTTC.

The CDR3 DNA sequence: TGTGCCATCAGCCGGGACACCTACAATGAGCAGTTCTTC. Translation gives CAISRDTYNEQFF. V gene TRBV10-3 combines with J gene TRBJ2-1; a possible D gene is TRBD1 (6 bases). The germline CDR1 and CDR2 sequences are ENHRY and SYGVKD. The CDR3 loop spans 13 amino acids. Trimming removed 6 bases at V and 2 bases at J, with 8 bases between.

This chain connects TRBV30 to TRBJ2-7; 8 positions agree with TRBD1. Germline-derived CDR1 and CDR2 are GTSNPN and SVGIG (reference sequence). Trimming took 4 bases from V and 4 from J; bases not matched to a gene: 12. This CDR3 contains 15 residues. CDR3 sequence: CAWIPLGQGAYEQYF. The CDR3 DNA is TGTGCCTGGATTCCCTTGGGGCAGGGGGCTTACGAGCAGTACTTC.

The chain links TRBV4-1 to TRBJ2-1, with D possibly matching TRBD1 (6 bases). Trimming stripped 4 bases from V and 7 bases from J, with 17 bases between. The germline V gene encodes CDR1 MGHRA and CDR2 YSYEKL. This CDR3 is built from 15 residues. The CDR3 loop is CASSRFWGLGNEQFF. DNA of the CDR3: TGCGCCAGCAGCCGCTTTTGGGGGCTTGGTAATGAGCAGTTCTTC.